This T cell receptor beta chain was sequenced during a study of tumor-infiltrating lymphocytes in primary liver carcinoma. This clonotype appeared many times. Investigators took RNA and DNA out together from approximately 22-30 mg of unsorted bulk tissue. Every tumor yielded five separate sampled regions. Tumor samples each held over 90% viable tumor cells. Using a constant-region primer together with ProtoScript II reverse transcriptase, TCR beta cDNA was made from around 500 ng of total RNA. Construction of TCR beta libraries relied on three successive nested multiplex PCR rounds employing slightly modified ARM-PCR. Running 10 cycles apiece, the first two PCR rounds relied on TRBV1-TRBV30 forward primers together with a C-beta reverse primer. TCRdb processed the multiplex PCR reads anew with MiXCR; each CDR3 protein has one entry. The sample lists 100,000 to 150,000 distinct CDR3 sequences, approximately 70% occurring once.

This CDR3 is 14 amino acids long. Trimming cost V 5 bases and J 5 bases, with 12 bases left between them. Germline CDR1 and CDR2: SGHAT and FQNNGV. Sequenced input: liver tumor tissue from sampling region 1. Stated subset: tumor region T1, superior pole. The receptor was derived from a woman between 55 and 75 years old with primary liver carcinoma and hepatitis B virus infection. The chain recombines TRBV11-2 with TRBJ1-4; D might be TRBD1 (6 bases). CDR3 DNA sequence: TGTGCCAGCAGCCCCGACAGGTTGAATGAAAAACTGTTTTTT. It codes for CASSPDRLNEKLFF.